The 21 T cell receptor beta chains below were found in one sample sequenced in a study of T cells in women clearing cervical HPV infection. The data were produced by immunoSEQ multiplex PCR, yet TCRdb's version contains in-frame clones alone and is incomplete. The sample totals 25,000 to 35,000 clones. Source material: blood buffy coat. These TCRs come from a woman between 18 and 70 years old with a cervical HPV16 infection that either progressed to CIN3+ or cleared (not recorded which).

Incomplete CDR3 DNA: TGTGCCAGCAGCTTAGCCTCACCAGGGAACACTGAA. It is translated as CASSLASPGNTE. The entire CDR3 sequence reads CASSLASPGNTEAFF. J is TRBJ1-1 and V is TRBV7-9; D uncertain. Read data end 3 residues before the CDR3 end; the end is taken from the germline J gene. The CDR3 sequence is 15 residues long. Germline CDR1 SEHNR, CDR2 FQNEAQ (reference sequence). The V gene lost 0 bases and the J gene lost 1 base, with 9 bases spanning the gap.

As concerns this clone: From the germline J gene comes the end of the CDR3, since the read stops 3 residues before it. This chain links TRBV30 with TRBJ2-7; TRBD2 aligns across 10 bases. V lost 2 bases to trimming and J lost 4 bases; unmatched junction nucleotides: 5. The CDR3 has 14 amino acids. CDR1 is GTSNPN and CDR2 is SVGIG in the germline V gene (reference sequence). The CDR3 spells CAWSPSGSGYEQYF. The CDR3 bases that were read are TGTGCCTGGAGTCCTAGCGGGAGCGGGTACGAG. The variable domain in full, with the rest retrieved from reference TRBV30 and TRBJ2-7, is SQTIHQWPATLVQPVGSPLSLECTVEGTSNPNLYWYRQAAGRGLQLLFYSVGIGQISSEVPQNLSASRPQDRQFILSSKKLLLSDSGFYLCAWSPSGSGYEQYFGPGTRLTVT.

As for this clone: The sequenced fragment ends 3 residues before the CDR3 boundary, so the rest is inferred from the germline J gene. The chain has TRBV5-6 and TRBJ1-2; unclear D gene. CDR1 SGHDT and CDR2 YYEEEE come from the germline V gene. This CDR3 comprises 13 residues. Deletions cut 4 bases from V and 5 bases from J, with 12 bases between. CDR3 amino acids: CASSPKQTYGYTF. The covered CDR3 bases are TGTGCCAGCAGCCCCAAACAGACATATGGC.

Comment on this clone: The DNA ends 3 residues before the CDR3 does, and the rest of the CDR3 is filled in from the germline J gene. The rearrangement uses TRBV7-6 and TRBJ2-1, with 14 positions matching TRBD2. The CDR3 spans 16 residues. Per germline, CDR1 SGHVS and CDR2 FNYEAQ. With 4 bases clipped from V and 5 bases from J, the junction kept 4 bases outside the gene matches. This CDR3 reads CASSSRTSGRNNEQFF. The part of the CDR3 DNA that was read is TGTGCCAGCAGCTCTAGGACTAGCGGGAGGAACAATGAG.

Incomplete CDR3 DNA: TGTGCCAGCTCACCGCTGAGTAGAGAGACC. Protein: CASSPLSRET. The whole CDR3 protein is CASSPLSRETQYF. The chain couples TRBV18 to TRBJ2-5, with D uncertain. The read halts 3 residues ahead of the CDR3 end, with the missing end drawn from the germline J gene. Germline-derived CDR1 and CDR2 are KGHSH and LQKENI. This CDR3 is 13 amino acids long. V lost 3 bases, J lost 4 bases, and 9 bases lay in between.

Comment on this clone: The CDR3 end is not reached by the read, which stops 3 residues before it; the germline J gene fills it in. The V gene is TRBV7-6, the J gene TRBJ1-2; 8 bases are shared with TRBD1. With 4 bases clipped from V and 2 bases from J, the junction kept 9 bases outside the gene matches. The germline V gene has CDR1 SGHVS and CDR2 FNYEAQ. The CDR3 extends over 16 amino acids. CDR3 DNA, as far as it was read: TGTGCCAGCAGCTCGGGCACCGGGACAGGAAACTATGGC. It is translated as CASSSGTGTGNYG. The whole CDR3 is CASSSGTGTGNYGYTF.

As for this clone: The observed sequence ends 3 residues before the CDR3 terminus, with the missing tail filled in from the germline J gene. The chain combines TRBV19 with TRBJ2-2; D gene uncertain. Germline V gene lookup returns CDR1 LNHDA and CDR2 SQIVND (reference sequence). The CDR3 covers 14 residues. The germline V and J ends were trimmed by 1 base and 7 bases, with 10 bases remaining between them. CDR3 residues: CASSIVGQFGELFF. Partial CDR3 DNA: TGTGCCAGTAGTATAGTTGGGCAGTTCGGGGAG.

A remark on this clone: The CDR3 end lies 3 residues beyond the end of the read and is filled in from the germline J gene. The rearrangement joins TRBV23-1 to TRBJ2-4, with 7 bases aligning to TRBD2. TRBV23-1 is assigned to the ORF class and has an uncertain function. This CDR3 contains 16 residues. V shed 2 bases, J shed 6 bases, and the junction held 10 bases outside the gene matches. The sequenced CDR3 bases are TGCGCCAGCAGTCAAACGGGGGAGGGATCGAGAAACATT. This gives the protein CASSQTGEGSRNI. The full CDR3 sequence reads CASSQTGEGSRNIQYF.

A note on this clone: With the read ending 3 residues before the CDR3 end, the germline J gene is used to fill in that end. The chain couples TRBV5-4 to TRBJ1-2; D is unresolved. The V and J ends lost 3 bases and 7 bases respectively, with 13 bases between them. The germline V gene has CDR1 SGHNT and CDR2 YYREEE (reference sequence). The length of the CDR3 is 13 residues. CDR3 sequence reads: CASSSYSKGGYTF. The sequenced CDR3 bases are TGTGCCAGCAGCTCCTACAGCAAGGGTGGC.

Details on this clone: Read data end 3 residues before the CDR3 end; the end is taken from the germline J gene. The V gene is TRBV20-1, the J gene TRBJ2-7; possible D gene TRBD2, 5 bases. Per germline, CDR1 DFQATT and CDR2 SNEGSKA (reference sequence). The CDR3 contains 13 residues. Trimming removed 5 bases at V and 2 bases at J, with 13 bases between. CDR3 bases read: TGCAGTGCTTTGCCGACTACCACCTACGAG. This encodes CSALPTTTYE. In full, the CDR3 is CSALPTTTYEQYF.

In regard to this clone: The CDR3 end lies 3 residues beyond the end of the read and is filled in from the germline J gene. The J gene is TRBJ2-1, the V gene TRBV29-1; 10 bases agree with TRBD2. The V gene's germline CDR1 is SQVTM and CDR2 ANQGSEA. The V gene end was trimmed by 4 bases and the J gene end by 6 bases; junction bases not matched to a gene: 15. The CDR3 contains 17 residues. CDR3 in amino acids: CSVATWESSGRSNEQFF. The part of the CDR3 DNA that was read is TGCAGCGTTGCCACCTGGGAAAGTAGCGGGAGGTCCAATGAG.

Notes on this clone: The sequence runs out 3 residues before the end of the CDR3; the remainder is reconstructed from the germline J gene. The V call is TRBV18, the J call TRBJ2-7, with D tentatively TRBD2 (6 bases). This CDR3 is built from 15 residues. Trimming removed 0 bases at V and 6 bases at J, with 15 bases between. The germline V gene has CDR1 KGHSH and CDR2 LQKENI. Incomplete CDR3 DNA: TGTGCCAGCTCACCACCGGTGGGGGGAAGGGGCGAG. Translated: CASSPPVGGRGE. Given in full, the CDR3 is CASSPPVGGRGEQYF.

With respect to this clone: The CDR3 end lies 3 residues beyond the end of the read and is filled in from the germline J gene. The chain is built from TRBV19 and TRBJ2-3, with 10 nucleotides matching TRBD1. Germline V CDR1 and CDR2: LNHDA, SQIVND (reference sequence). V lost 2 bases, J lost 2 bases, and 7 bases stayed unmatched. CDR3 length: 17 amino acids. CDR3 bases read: TGTGCCAGTAGTATAAATGGGGACAGGGGATTCACAGATACG. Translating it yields CASSINGDRGFTDT. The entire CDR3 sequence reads CASSINGDRGFTDTQYF.

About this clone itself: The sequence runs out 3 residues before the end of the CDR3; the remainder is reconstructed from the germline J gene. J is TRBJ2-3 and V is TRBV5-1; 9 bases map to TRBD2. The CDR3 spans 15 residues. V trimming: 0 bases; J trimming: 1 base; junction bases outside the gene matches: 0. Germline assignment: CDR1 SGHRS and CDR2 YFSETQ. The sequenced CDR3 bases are TGCGCCAGCAGCTTGGAGCGGGAGGGCACAGATACG. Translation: CASSLEREGTDT. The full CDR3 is CASSLEREGTDTQYF.

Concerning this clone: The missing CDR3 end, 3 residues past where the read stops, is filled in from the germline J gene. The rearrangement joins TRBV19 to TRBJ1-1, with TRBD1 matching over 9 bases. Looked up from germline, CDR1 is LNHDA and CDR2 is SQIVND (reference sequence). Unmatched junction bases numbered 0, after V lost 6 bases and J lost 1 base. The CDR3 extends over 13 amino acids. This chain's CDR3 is CASRDRGNTEAFF. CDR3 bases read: TGTGCCAGTAGGGACAGGGGGAACACTGAA.

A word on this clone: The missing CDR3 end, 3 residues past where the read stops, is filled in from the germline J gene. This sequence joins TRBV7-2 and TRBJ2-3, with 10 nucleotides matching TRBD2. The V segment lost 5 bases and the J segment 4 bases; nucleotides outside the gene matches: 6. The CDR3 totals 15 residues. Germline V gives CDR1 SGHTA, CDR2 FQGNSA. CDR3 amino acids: CASSLTSGESDTQYF. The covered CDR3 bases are TGTGCCAGCAGCCTAACTAGCGGGGAGTCAGATACG. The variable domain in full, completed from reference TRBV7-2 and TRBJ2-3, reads GAGVSQSPSNKVTEKGKDVELRCDPISGHTALYWYRQSLGQGLEFLIYFQGNSAPDKSGLPSDRFSAERTGGSVSTLTIQRTQQEDSAVYLCASSLTSGESDTQYFGPGTRLTVL.

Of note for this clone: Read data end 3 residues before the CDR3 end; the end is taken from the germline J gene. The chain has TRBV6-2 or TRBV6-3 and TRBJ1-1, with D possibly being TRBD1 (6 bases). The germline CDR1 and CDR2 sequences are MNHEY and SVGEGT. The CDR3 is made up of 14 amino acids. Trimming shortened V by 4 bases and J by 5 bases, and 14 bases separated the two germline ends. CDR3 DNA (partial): TGTGCCAGCAGTTTGTCGACAGGACAAACTGAA. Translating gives CASSLSTGQTE. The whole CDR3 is CASSLSTGQTEAFF.

The CDR3: CASSAGSGANVLTF. The sequenced CDR3 bases are TGTGCCAGCAGTGCGGGCTCTGGGGCCAACGTC. The rearrangement uses TRBV6-4 and TRBJ2-6; D ambiguous. Read sequence stops 3 residues before the CDR3 end, and the germline J gene provides the missing end. CDR1 is MRHNA, CDR2 SNTAGT, per germline. V was clipped by 4 bases and J by 0 bases, with 4 bases between them. The length of the CDR3 is 14 residues.

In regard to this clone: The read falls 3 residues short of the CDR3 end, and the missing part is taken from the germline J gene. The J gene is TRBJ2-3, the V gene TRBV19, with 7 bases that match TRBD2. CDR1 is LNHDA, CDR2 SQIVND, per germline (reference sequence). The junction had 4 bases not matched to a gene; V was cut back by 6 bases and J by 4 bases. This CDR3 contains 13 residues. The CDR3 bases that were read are TGTGCCAGTAGCCAGCGGGGATCAGATACG. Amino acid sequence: CASSQRGSDT. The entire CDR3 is CASSQRGSDTQYF.

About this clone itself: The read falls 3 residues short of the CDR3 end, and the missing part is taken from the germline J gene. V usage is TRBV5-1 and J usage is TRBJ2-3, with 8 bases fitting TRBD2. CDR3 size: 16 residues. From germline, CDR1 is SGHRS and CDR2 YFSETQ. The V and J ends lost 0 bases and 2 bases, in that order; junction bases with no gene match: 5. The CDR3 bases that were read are TGCGCCAGCAGCTTGGCCCTGCGGGGGGACACAGATACG. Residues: CASSLALRGDTDT. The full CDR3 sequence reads CASSLALRGDTDTQYF. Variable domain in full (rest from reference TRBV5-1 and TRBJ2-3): KAGVTQTPRYLIKTRGQQVTLSCSPISGHRSVSWYQQTPGQGLQFLFEYFSETQRNKGNFPGRFSGRQFSNSRSEMNVSTLELGDSALYLCASSLALRGDTDTQYFGPGTRLTVL.

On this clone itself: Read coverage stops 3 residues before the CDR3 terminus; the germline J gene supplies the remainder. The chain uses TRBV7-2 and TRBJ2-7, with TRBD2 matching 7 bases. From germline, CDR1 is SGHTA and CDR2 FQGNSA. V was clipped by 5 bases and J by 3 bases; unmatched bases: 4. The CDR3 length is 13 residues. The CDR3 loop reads CASSVTSDYEQYF. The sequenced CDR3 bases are TGTGCCAGCAGCGTTACTAGCGACTACGAG. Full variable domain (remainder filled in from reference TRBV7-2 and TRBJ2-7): GAGVSQSPSNKVTEKGKDVELRCDPISGHTALYWYRQSLGQGLEFLIYFQGNSAPDKSGLPSDRFSAERTGGSVSTLTIQRTQQEDSAVYLCASSVTSDYEQYFGPGTRLTVT.